This T cell receptor (beta chain) was found in a study of blood T cell repertoires in COVID-19. For the study at large: Spain, Italy and the United States supplied samples that represented acute and convalescent COVID-19. T cells, B-cell-depleted T cells, or PBMCs provided the cDNA or gDNA that served as material.

Authors' processing steps: From reference gene primer amplification, estimates of nucleated cell counts were derived. The repertoire was sequenced with immunoSEQ multiplex PCR; TCRdb's copy has only in-frame clones and lacks some. That table gives V, J and clone size, and the DNA gave D and trimming. The table records around 250,000 clones, 80% to 90% of them present only once. Per the germline V gene, CDR1 is SEHNR and CDR2 is FQNEAQ (reference sequence). The ends lost 7 bases at V and 2 bases at J; junction bases unmatched: 10. CDR3 length equals 17 residues. Allocation to cohorts depended on clinical history reported by the participants.

Sequences were obtained from PBMCs or T cells enriched from blood (not recorded which). The receptor was derived from a woman in her thirties or forties who had been exposed to COVID-19. The chain recombines TRBV7-9 with TRBJ1-6; 8 bases map to TRBD1. This chain's CDR3 is CASTMTGASAYNSPLHF. The CDR3 DNA is TGTGCCAGCACCATGACAGGGGCCAGCGCCTATAATTCACCCCTCCACTTT.